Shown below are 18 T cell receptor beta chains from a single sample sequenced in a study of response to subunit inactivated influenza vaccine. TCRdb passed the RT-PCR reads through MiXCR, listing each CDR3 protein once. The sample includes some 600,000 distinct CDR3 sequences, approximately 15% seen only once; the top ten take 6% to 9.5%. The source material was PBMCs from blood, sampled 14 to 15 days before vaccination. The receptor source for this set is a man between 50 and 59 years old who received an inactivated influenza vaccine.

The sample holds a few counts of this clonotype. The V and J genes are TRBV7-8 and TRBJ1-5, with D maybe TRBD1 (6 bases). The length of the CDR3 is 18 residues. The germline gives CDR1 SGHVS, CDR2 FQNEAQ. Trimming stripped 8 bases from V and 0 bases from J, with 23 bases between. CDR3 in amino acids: CASGGGRDGRYSNQPQHF. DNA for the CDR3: TGTGCCAGCGGGGGGGGCCGGGACGGTAGATATAGCAATCAGCCCCAGCATTTT.

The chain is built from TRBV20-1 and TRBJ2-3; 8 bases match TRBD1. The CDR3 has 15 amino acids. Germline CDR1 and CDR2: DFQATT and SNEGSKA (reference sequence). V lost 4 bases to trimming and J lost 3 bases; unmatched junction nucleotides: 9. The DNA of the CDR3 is TGCAGTGCTATTCAGGGGGCAGGGCGGACAGATACGCAGTATTTT. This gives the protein CSAIQGAGRTDTQYF.

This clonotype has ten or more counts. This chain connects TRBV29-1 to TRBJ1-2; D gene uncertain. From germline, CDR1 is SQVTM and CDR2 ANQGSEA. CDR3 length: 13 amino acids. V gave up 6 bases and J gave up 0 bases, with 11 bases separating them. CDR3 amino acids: CSVSKGPNYGYTF. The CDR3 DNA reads TGCAGCGTCTCGAAGGGCCCTAACTATGGCTACACCTTC. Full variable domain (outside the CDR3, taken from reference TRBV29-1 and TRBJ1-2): SAVISQKPSRDICQRGTSLTIQCQVDSQVTMMFWYRQQPGQSLTLIATANQGSEATYESGFVIDKFPISRPNLTFSTLTVSNMSPEDSSIYLCSVSKGPNYGYTFGSGTRLTVV.

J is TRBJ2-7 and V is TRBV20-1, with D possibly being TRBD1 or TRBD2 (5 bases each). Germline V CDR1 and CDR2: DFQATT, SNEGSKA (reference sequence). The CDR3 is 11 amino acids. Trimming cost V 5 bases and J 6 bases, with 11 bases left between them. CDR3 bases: TGCAGTGCTGCACAGGCGGGCGAGCAGTACTTC. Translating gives CSAAQAGEQYF.

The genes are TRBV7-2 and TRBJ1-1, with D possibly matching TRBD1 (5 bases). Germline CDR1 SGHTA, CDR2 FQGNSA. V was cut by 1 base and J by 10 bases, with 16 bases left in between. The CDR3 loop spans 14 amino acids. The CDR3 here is CASSLEGYGGIAFF. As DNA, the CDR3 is TGTGCCAGCAGCTTAGAGGGTTATGGGGGGATAGCTTTCTTT.

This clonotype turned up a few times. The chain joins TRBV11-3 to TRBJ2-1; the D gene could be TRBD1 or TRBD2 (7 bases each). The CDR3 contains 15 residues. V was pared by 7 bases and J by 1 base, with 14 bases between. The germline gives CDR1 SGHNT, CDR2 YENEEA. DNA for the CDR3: TGTGCCAGCAAGCCAGGGGGGGAATCCTACAATGAGCAGTTCTTC. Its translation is CASKPGGESYNEQFF.

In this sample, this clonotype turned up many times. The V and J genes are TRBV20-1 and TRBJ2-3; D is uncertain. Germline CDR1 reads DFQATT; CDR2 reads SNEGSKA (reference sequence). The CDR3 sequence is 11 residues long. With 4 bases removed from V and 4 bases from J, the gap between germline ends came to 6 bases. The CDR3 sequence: CSAIASDTQYF. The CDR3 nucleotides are TGCAGTGCTATCGCTTCAGATACGCAGTATTTT.

As DNA, the CDR3 is TGTGCCAGCAGCTTAGAGCGTGGGGCCAACGTCCTGACTTTC. This translates into CASSLERGANVLTF. This chain connects TRBV11-2 to TRBJ2-6; D not resolved. CDR3 size: 14 residues. Trimming took 0 bases from V and 3 from J, leaving 3 bases between them. Germline V CDR1 and CDR2: SGHAT, FQNNGV.

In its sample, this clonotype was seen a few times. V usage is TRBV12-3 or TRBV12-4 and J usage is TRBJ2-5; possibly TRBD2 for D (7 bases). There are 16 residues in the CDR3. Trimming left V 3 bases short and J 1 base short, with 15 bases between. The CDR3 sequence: CASSFGPAGAQETQYF. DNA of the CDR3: TGTGCCAGCAGTTTCGGTCCCGCGGGGGCCCAAGAGACCCAGTACTTC.

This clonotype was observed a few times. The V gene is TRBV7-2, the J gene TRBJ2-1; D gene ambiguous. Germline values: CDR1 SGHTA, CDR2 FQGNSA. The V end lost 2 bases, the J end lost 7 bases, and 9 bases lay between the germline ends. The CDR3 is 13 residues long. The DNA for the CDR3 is TGTGCCAGCAGCTTACCGACTTTTAATGAGCAGTTCTTC. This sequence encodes CASSLPTFNEQFF.

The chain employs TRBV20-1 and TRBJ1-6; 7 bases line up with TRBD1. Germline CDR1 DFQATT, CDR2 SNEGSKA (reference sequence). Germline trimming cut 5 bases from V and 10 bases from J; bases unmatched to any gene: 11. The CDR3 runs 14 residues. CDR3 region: CSAERQGVGSPLHF. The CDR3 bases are TGCAGTGCTGAGCGGCAGGGGGTAGGATCACCCCTCCACTTT.

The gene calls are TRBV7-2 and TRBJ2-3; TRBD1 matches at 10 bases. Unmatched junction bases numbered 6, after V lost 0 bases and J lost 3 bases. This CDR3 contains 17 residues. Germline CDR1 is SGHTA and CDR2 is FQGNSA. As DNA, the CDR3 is TGTGCCAGCAGCTTAGCAGACAGGGGGCGATTTACAGATACGCAGTATTTT. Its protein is CASSLADRGRFTDTQYF.

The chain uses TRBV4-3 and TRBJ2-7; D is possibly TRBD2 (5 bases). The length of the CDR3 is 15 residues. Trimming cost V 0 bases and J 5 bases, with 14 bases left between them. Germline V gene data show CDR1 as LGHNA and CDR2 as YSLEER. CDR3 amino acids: CASSQEPGRGHEQYF. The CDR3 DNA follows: TGCGCCAGCAGCCAAGAGCCCGGCCGAGGGCACGAGCAGTACTTC.

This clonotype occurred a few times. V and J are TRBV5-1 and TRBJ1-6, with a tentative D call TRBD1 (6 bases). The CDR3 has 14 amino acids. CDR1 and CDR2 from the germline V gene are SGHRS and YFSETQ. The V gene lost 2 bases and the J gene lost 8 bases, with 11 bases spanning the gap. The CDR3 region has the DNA TGCGCCAGCAGCTTAGAACAGGGCCATTCACCCCTCCACTTT. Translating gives CASSLEQGHSPLHF.

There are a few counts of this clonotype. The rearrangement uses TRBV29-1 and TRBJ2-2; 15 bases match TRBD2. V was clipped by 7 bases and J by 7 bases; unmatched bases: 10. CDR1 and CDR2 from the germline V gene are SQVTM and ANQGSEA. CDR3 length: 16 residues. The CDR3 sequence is CSARLGTSGRSGELFF. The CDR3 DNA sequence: TGCAGCGCCCGGTTGGGGACTAGCGGGAGGAGCGGGGAGCTGTTTTTT.

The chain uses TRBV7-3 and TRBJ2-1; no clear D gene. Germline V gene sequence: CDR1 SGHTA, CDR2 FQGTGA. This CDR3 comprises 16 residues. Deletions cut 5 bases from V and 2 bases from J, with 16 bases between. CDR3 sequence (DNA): TGTGCCAGCAGCCTCAACGGCCCGATCCCCTACAATGAGCAGTTCTTC. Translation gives CASSLNGPIPYNEQFF.

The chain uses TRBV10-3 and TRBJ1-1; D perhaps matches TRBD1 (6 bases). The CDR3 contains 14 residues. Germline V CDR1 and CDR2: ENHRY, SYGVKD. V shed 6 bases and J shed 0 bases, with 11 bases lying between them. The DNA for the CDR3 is TGTGCCATCAGCCCGGGACATATGAACACTGAAGCTTTCTTT. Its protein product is CAISPGHMNTEAFF.

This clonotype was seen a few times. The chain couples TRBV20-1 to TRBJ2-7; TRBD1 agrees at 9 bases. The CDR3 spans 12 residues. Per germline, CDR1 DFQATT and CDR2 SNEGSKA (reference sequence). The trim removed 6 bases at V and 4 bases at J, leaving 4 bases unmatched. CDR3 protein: CSASDRGYEQYF. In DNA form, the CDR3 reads TGCAGTGCATCGGACAGGGGATACGAGCAGTACTTC.